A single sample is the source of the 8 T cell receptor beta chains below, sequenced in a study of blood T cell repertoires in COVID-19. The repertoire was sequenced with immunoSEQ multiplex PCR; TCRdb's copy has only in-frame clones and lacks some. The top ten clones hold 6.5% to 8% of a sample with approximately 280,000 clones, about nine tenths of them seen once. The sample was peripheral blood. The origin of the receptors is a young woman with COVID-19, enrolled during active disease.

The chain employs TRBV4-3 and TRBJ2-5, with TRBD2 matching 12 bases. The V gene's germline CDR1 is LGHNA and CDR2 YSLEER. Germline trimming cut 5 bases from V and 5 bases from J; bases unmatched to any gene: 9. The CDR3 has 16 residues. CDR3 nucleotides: TGCGCCAGCAGCTCCCGACTAGCGGGAGAGAGGGAGACCCAGTACTTC. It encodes CASSSRLAGERETQYF.

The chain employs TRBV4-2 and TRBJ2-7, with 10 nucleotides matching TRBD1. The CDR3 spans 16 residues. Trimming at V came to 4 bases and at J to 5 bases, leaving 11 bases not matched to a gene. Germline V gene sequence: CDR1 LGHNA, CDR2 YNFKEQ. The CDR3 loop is CASSPFDRGLTDEQYF. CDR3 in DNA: TGTGCCAGCAGCCCCTTCGACAGGGGGCTTACCGACGAGCAGTACTTC.

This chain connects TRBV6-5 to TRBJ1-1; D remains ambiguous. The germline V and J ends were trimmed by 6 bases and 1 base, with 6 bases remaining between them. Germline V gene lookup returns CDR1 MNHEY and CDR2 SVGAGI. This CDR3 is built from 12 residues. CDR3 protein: CASRRGNTEAFF. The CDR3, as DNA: TGTGCCAGCAGAAGAGGGAACACTGAAGCTTTCTTT.

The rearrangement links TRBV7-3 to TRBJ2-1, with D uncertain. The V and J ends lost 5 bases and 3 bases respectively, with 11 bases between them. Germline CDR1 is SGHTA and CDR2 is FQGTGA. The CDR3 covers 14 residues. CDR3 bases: TGTGCCAGCAGCCGCCCGCAGGACTACAATGAGCAGTTCTTC. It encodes CASSRPQDYNEQFF.

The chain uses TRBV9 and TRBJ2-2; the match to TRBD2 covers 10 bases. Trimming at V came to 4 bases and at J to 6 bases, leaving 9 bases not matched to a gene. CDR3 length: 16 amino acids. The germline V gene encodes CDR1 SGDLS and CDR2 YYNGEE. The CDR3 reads CASSQTPSGRSGELFF. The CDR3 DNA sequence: TGTGCCAGCAGCCAAACGCCTAGCGGGAGATCCGGGGAGCTGTTTTTT.

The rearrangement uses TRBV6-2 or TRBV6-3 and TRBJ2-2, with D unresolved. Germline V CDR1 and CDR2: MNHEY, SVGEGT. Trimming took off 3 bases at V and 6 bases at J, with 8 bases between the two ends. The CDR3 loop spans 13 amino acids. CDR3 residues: CASSYLSAGELFF. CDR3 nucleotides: TGTGCCAGCAGTTATCTTTCGGCCGGGGAGCTGTTTTTT.

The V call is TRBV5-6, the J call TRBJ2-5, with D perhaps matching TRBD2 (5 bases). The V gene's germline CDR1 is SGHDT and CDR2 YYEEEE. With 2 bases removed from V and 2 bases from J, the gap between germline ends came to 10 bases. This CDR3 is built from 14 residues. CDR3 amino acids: CASSLGLFQETQYF. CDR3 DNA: TGTGCCAGCAGCTTAGGACTCTTTCAAGAGACCCAGTACTTC.

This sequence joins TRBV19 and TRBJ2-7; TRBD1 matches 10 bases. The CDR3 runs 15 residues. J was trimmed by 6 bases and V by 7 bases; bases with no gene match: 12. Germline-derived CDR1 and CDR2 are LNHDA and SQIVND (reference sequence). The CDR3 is CASTPRDRGPREQYF. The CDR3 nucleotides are TGTGCCAGTACCCCTCGGGACAGGGGACCCCGCGAGCAGTACTTC.